This T cell receptor beta chain was sequenced during a study of T cell repertoires in cytomegalovirus infection (dated by TCRdb to between 2017 and 2020). At the level of the whole study: Donor HLA type was relevant to the analysis, as public TCR beta signatures indicated carriage of CMV infection together with the matching HLA type. General study outcomes and caveats: Cumulative frequency of public TCR beta family members discriminated carriers of CMV infection plus the relevant HLA type in this cohort and an independent approximately 340-donor cohort. In the ex vivo response, HLA-C-restricted CMV-specific TCR beta clonotypes were dominant, and in two of eight donors the single most frequent clonotype came from this HLA-C-restricted group.

In the germline V gene, CDR1 corresponds to SGHTA and CDR2 to FQGNSA. The CDR3 holds 13 amino acids from the cysteine to the phenylalanine. The kept DNA is CDR3 alone, 39 bases in frame from the first base. Trimming at the junction amounts to 8 bases on V and 9 bases on J, and the germline ends lie 17 bases apart. This clonotype was counted at least ten times. Its antigen remains undetermined. Qualities for individual bases were not recorded, and no much larger clone is one base off. The data were produced on an Illumina HiSeq 1500. TCRdb ran its own pipeline on the public reads, namely fastp trimming at Q25 and MiXCR clone calling, and kept in-frame beta chains. Rows are combined by CDR3 protein, so each entry shows the most common genes and DNA. This sample lists around 260,000 distinct CDR3 sequences; less than 9.5% were detected once. Over 13% of the sample is held by the ten biggest clonotypes.

The material sequenced was PBMCs. This chain is built from TRBV7-2 and TRBJ2-1; tentative D gene TRBD2, with 7 bases matching. The TCR comes from a human donor in good health (CMV status not recorded). Some clones in this sample may be carry-over from other donors' samples. The DNA sequence follows: TGTGCCAGCGGGGGGGCTAAAGGTGGTGAGCAGTTCTTC. It codes for CASGGAKGGEQFF.